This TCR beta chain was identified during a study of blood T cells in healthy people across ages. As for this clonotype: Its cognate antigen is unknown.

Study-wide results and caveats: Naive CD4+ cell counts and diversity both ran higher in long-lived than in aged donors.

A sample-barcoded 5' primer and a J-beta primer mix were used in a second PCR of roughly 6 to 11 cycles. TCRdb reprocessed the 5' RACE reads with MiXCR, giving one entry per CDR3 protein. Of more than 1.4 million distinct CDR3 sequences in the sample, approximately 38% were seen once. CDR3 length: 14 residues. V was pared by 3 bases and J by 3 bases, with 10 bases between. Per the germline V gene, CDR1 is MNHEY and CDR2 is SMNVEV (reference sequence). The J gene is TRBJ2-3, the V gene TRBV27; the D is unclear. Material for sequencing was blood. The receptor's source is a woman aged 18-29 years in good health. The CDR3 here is CASSFTDGTDTQYF. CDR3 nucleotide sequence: TGTGCCAGCAGTTTTACCGACGGGACAGATACGCAGTATTTT.